This T cell receptor beta chain was recovered during a study of blood T cell repertoires in COVID-19. At the level of the study: The samples span acute and convalescent COVID-19 from the United States, Italy and Spain. Nucleic acid was either cDNA or gDNA, and it came from T cells, B-cell-depleted T cells, or PBMCs.

As handled by the study authors: Reference gene primer amplification yielded estimated nucleated cell counts. Using immunoSEQ multiplex PCR, the repertoire was profiled, and TCRdb retains in-frame clones only, with some absent. Clone size and V and J calls were adopted from that table, with D and trimming inferred from the DNA. The sample includes 55,000 to 80,000 clones, 75% to 90% seen only once; the top ten take 10% to 15%. The V segment lost 4 bases and the J segment 0 bases; nucleotides outside the gene matches: 7. The CDR3 loop spans 16 amino acids. The V gene's germline CDR1 is PRHDT and CDR2 FYEKMQ (reference sequence).

Specimen: peripheral blood. The clonotype comes from a human donor in a cohort sampled during active COVID-19. V usage is TRBV13 and J usage is TRBJ2-7; 9 nucleotides align to TRBD1. The CDR3 DNA follows: TGTGCCAGCAGCTCGCCACAGGGGGCTAGCTCCTACGAGCAGTACTTC. Its protein is CASSSPQGASSYEQYF.